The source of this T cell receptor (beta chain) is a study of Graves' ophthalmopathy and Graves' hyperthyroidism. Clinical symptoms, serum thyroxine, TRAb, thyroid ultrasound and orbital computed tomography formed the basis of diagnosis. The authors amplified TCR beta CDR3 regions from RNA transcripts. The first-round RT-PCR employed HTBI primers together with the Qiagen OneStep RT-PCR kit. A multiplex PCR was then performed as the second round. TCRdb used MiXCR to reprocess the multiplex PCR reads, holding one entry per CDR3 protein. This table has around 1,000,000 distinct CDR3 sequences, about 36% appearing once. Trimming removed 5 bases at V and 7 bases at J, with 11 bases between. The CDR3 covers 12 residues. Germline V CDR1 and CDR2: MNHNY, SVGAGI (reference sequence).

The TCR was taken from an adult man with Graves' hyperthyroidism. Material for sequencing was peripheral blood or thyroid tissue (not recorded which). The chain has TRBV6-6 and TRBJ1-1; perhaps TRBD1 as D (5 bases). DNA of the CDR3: TGTGCCAGCAGTCACCGGGGACTTGAAGCTTTCTTT. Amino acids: CASSHRGLEAFF.